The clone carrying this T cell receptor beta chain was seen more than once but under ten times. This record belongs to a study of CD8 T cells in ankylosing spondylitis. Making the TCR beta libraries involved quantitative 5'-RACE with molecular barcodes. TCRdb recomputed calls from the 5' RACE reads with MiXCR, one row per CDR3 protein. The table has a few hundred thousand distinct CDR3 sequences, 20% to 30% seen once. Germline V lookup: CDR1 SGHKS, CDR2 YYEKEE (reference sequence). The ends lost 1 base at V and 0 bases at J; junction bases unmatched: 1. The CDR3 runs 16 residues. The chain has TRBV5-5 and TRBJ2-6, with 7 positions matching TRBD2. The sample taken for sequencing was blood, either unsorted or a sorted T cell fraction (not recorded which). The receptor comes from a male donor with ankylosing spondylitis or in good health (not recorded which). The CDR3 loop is CASSLSGGSGANVLTF. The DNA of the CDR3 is TGTGCCAGCAGCTTGTCGGGGGGCTCTGGGGCCAACGTCCTGACTTTC.